The source of this TCR beta chain is a study of T cell responses to AZD1222 COVID-19 vaccine. Study summary: Pooling covered second doses at about 4 or about 12 weeks. Findings and limits, study-wide: Spike-specific TCR breadth and depth both grew after two AZD1222 doses. A mostly white British donor set with more females was recruited, and clonal diversity was possibly underestimated. Regions 160-218 and 743-854 dominated among vaccine-associated CD4 TCRs spanning spike.

For this clone: Its matching antigen is unknown.

Profiled with immunoSEQ multiplex PCR; TCRdb holds only in-frame clones, not every one. The repertoire holds 100,000 to 150,000 clones, with about 91% as singletons. With 5 bases removed from V and 2 bases from J, the gap between germline ends came to 21 bases. The length of the CDR3 is 17 residues. Germline CDR1 reads ENHRY; CDR2 reads SYGVKD. The sample was peripheral blood, taken on day 0 of AZD1222 vaccination. The rearrangement links TRBV10-3 to TRBJ1-2; a possible D gene is TRBD1 (5 bases). The receptor was isolated from an adult in good health. The CDR3 DNA reads TGTGCCATCAGTCAGCCTGGGGGAGGTGGTCCAAACTATGGCTACACCTTC. Translating gives CAISQPGGGGPNYGYTF.